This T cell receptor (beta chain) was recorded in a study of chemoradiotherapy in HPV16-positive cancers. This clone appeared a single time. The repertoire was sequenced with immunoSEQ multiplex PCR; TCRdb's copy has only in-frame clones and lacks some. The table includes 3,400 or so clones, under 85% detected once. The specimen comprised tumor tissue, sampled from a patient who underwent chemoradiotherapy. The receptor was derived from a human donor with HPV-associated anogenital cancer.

CDR3 DNA sequence: TGTGCCAGCAGTACCGGGACATCAGTGAATCAGCCCCAGCATTTT. This gives the protein CASSTGTSVNQPQHF. The gene calls are TRBV27 and TRBJ1-5; D is possibly TRBD1 (6 bases). This CDR3 is built from 15 residues. Trimming left V 5 bases short and J 4 bases short, with 15 bases between. Germline values: CDR1 MNHEY, CDR2 SMNVEV (reference sequence).